The rows below give T cell receptor beta chains drawn from one sample of a study of blood T cell repertoires in COVID-19. The method was immunoSEQ multiplex PCR; TCRdb's version includes in-frame clones alone and lacks a portion of them. The table lists more than 25,000 clones, 80% to 90% of them singletons. The sample taken for sequencing was peripheral blood. These receptors were obtained from a human donor in a cohort sampled during active COVID-19. Both conserved end residues are trimmed from each CDR3.

V	J	CDR3
TRBV4-1	TRBJ2-1	ASSQDVMASGRWDYEQF
TRBV6-2/TRBV6-3	TRBJ1-3	ASSYRPVGNTIY
TRBV24-1	TRBJ2-7	ATSDLNGAKDYEQY
TRBV28	TRBJ2-1	ASSSPREAGGPRREQF
TRBV29-1	TRBJ1-1	SVEEGVQNTEAF
TRBV19	TRBJ2-3	ASNPGQNTDTQY
TRBV2	TRBJ2-1	ASTRERGYTDNEQF
TRBV4-1	TRBJ1-1	ASSFVGAEAF
TRBV19	TRBJ2-2	ASSFDRKRRNTGELF
TRBV11-2	TRBJ2-7	ASSLTTGQGATYEQY
TRBV14	TRBJ2-3	ASSPRTGDTQY
TRBV6-5	TRBJ1-3	ASSYGANSGNTIY
TRBV9	TRBJ2-1	ASSAYLPGGNEQF
TRBV30	TRBJ1-4	AWRGGWEKLF
TRBV15	TRBJ1-6	ATSRDPGTRSPLH
TRBV2	TRBJ1-4	ASSEAQGAVEKLF
TRBV6-2/TRBV6-3	TRBJ1-1	ASSYSTGAGGPTEAF
TRBV4-1	TRBJ1-2	ASSPAPGALNYGYT
TRBV5-4	TRBJ2-1	ASSQGQGAWNEQF
TRBV2	TRBJ2-1	ASSTVEADEQF
TRBV5-5	TRBJ2-7	ASSLVARVGTSNYEQY
TRBV4-1	TRBJ2-7	ASSQEPNAYEQY
TRBV19	TRBJ2-1	ASRRGTDRASVIYNEQF
TRBV4-1	TRBJ2-3	ASSHLEEGDTQY
TRBV5-6	TRBJ2-5	ASSSALGRY
TRBV27	TRBJ1-1	ASRVGQNNGEAF
TRBV5-4	TRBJ2-3	ASSREAGGVLDTQY
TRBV7-2	TRBJ2-7	ASSLGALAGGYEQY
TRBV27	TRBJ2-7	ASSPVGGDSSYEQY
TRBV19	TRBJ1-5	ASSTSGTGEGQPQH
TRBV28	TRBJ1-1	ASSSGPRIKAF
TRBV5-6	TRBJ2-3	ASSQTGRVGY
TRBV28	TRBJ1-4	ASSPHQTGKNEKLF
TRBV30	TRBJ1-2	AWTRKTGARNGYT
TRBV6-6	TRBJ1-3	ASSYGLGQAGNTIY
TRBV7-9	TRBJ1-1	ASSLQGDTEAF
TRBV19	TRBJ2-2	ASSIIRQGNFGELF
TRBV28	TRBJ2-1	ASTSTEGWTQF
TRBV11-2	TRBJ1-2	ASSFPTGVSGANYGYT
TRBV7-3	TRBJ2-1	ASSLNGGGLYNEQF
TRBV9	TRBJ2-7	ASSPSPGLPY
TRBV15	TRBJ2-5	ATSRDYEGGGQETQY
TRBV6-5	TRBJ1-3	ASSYSRDSSGNTIY
TRBV6-6	TRBJ2-1	ATNPGQGAINEQF
TRBV2	TRBJ2-5	ASSDGRAQETQY
TRBV27	TRBJ1-5	ASSRQGNNQPQH
TRBV19	TRBJ1-2	ASSANRAGYT
TRBV5-1	TRBJ1-1	ASSLQDNTEAF
TRBV5-1	TRBJ1-6	ASSLGDRGYNSPLH